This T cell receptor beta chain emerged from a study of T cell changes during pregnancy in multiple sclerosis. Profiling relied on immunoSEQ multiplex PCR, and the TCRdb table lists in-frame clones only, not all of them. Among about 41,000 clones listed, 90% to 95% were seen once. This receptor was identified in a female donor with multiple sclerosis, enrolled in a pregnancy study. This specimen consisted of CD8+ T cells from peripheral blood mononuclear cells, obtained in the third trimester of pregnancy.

CDR3 amino acids: CASSYLAGGYTDTQYF. CDR3 coding DNA: TGTGCCAGCAGTTACTTAGCGGGAGGATACACAGATACGCAGTATTTT. The rearrangement uses TRBV6-6 and TRBJ2-3, with TRBD2 identical over 10 bases. This CDR3 has 16 amino acids. The ends lost 1 base at V and 2 bases at J; junction bases unmatched: 3. CDR1 MNHNY and CDR2 SVGAGI come from the germline V gene (reference sequence).